This T cell receptor (beta chain) comes out of a study of blood T cell repertoires in COVID-19. About the research overall: Material from acute and convalescent COVID-19 was sourced from the United States, Italy and Spain. The cDNA or gDNA used as material had been derived from T cells, B-cell-depleted T cells, or PBMCs.

Clones were sequenced by immunoSEQ multiplex PCR, and TCRdb holds only the in-frame ones, with some missing. The table has around 200,000 clones, around 88% seen once. This clone was detected once. This CDR3 contains 12 residues. The germline CDR1 and CDR2 sequences are SNHLY and FYNNEI. Trimming cost V 10 bases and J 2 bases; bases outside gene matches: 4. The chain carries TRBV2 and TRBJ2-7; the match to TRBD1 covers 8 bases. The sequencing input was peripheral blood. The TCR originated in a man aged 50 to 60 with active or convalescent COVID-19. In nucleotides, the CDR3 is TGTGCCACCGGGACAGGTACCTACGAGCAGTACTTC. Translating gives CATGTGTYEQYF.